Presented here are 30 T cell receptor beta chains from one specimen sequenced in a study of T cell changes during pregnancy in multiple sclerosis. Sequencing was performed with immunoSEQ multiplex PCR; in TCRdb, only in-frame clones are kept and a portion is missing. The sample holds about 80,000 clones, about 92% seen once. Sample: peripheral blood, taken before pregnancy. These receptors were collected from a female donor with multiple sclerosis, enrolled in a pregnancy study.

The J gene is TRBJ2-3, the V gene TRBV6-4; 8 nucleotides agree with TRBD2. Germline-derived CDR1 and CDR2 are MRHNA and SNTAGT. CDR3 length: 15 amino acids. After removal of 6 bases from V and 0 bases from J, the junction contained 5 bases not matched to a gene. CDR3 residues: CASRISGASTDTQYF. Here the CDR3 DNA reads TGTGCCAGCAGGATTAGCGGGGCTAGCACAGATACGCAGTATTTT.

The V call is TRBV7-9, the J call TRBJ2-7, with TRBD2 matching over 12 bases. The germline V gene has CDR1 SEHNR and CDR2 FQNEAQ (reference sequence). V shed 3 bases and J 2 bases; nucleotides not matched to a gene: 5. This CDR3 region has 16 residues. In DNA form, the CDR3 reads TGTGCCAGCAGCTTGCCTAGCGGGGGGGATACCTACGAGCAGTACTTC. Protein product: CASSLPSGGDTYEQYF.

This chain links TRBV5-1 with TRBJ2-3; TRBD2 matches 7 bases. V lost 6 bases to trimming and J lost 3 bases; unmatched junction nucleotides: 10. Germline V lookup: CDR1 SGHRS, CDR2 YFSETQ. CDR3 length: 15 residues. This CDR3 is CASTPGLAVTDTQYF. The CDR3 nucleotides are TGCGCCAGCACCCCCGGGCTAGCGGTGACAGATACGCAGTATTTT.

J is TRBJ2-7 and V is TRBV5-1, with D possibly being TRBD2 (5 bases). CDR3 length: 12 residues. V lost 3 bases and J 3 bases, leaving 7 bases between the germline ends. The germline V gene has CDR1 SGHRS and CDR2 YFSETQ. For the CDR3, the DNA is TGCGCCAGCAGCTCGACTAACTACGAGCAGTACTTC. Translation: CASSSTNYEQYF.

The chain uses TRBV5-1 and TRBJ1-1; 8 bases are a match to TRBD1. CDR3 length equals 13 residues. V lost 5 bases and J lost 3; bases outside the gene matches: 3. CDR1 and CDR2 (germline): SGHRS, YFSETQ. The CDR3 DNA is TGCGCCAGCAGGACAGGGGAGGACACTGAAGCTTTCTTT. Its protein is CASRTGEDTEAFF.

This clone appeared once. The chain joins TRBV5-6 to TRBJ2-5; 7 bases are a match to TRBD2. This CDR3 is built from 16 residues. CDR1 and CDR2 from the germline V gene are SGHDT and YYEEEE. The V and J ends lost 4 bases and 4 bases, in that order; junction bases with no gene match: 13. Here the CDR3 reads CASSGGGGSIRETQYF. Written as DNA, the CDR3 is TGTGCCAGCAGCGGGGGGGGAGGGTCGATCCGAGAGACCCAGTACTTC.

The chain employs TRBV7-8 and TRBJ2-3; the match to TRBD2 covers 12 bases. Germline values: CDR1 SGHVS, CDR2 FQNEAQ. This CDR3 comprises 19 residues. The V segment lost 5 bases and the J segment 1 base; nucleotides outside the gene matches: 13. CDR3 nucleotides: TGTGCCAGCAGCCGCGACCTTCGACTAGCGGGAGCGGGCACAGATACGCAGTATTTT. Its translation: CASSRDLRLAGAGTDTQYF.

The chain carries TRBV7-3 and TRBJ2-1, with D perhaps matching TRBD1 (5 bases). The V and J ends lost 2 bases and 7 bases respectively, with 18 bases between them. The CDR3 is 16 amino acids. Looked up from germline, CDR1 is SGHTA and CDR2 is FQGTGA. CDR3 sequence reads: CASSLGAGGNHNEQFF. DNA of the CDR3: TGTGCCAGCAGCTTAGGGGCAGGCGGTAATCATAATGAGCAGTTCTTC.

This clone was seen more than once but under ten times. This chain connects TRBV6-4 to TRBJ2-3; tentative D call: TRBD2 (6 bases). V was shortened by 0 bases and J by 0 bases, with 7 bases between the two germline ends. Germline V gives CDR1 MRHNA, CDR2 SNTAGT. The CDR3 length is 15 residues. As DNA, the CDR3 is TGTGCCAGCAGTGACTCGGCGGGGAGCACAGATACGCAGTATTTT. This encodes CASSDSAGSTDTQYF.

V is TRBV28 and J is TRBJ1-2; TRBD1 is a possible D gene (5 bases). CDR1 is MDHEN, CDR2 SYDVKM, per germline. This CDR3 spans 15 amino acids. V gave up 2 bases and J gave up 1 base, with 11 bases separating them. In nucleotides, the CDR3 is TGTGCCAGCAGTTTAGAAGGGGCTAGTAACTATGGCTACACCTTC. Translated, it gives CASSLEGASNYGYTF.

The chain joins TRBV28 to TRBJ2-1; possibly TRBD2 for D (7 bases). Trimming cost V 10 bases and J 3 bases, with 19 bases left between them. The CDR3 totals 15 residues. The germline CDR1 and CDR2 sequences are MDHEN and SYDVKM. CDR3 coding DNA: TGTGCCACCGGGGAGGGGGGACCATTCTACAATGAGCAGTTCTTC. Translating it yields CATGEGGPFYNEQFF.

The rearrangement uses TRBV6-5 and TRBJ2-3; no definite D call. Trimming cost V 1 base and J 13 bases, with 9 bases left between them. The CDR3 has 11 amino acids. Per the germline V gene, CDR1 is MNHEY and CDR2 is SVGAGI. The CDR3 protein is CASSYLESEYF. CDR3 in DNA: TGTGCCAGCAGTTACTTAGAGTCGGAGTATTTT.

V is TRBV5-1 and J is TRBJ1-3, with D uncertain. V dropped 0 bases and J dropped 0 bases, with 4 bases sitting between them. Germline CDR1 and CDR2: SGHRS and YFSETQ. The CDR3 contains 14 residues. The CDR3 reads CASSLDNSGNTIYF. DNA for the CDR3: TGCGCCAGCAGCTTGGACAACTCTGGAAACACCATATATTTT.

The chain is built from TRBV28 and TRBJ2-7, with 7 bases aligning to TRBD2. The germline gives CDR1 MDHEN, CDR2 SYDVKM. After removal of 2 bases from V and 2 bases from J, the junction contained 3 bases not matched to a gene. The CDR3 covers 14 residues. CDR3 loop: CASSLAGDAYEQYF. The DNA for the CDR3 is TGTGCCAGCAGTTTAGCGGGAGATGCCTACGAGCAGTACTTC.

This chain links TRBV30 with TRBJ2-7, with D possibly being TRBD2 (5 bases). Germline V lookup: CDR1 GTSNPN, CDR2 SVGIG (reference sequence). The CDR3 is made up of 13 amino acids. Written as DNA, the CDR3 is TGTGCGTCTCAGAGGGCATATCCCCACGAGCAGTACTTC. Its translation is CASQRAYPHEQYF.

The chain joins TRBV4-1 to TRBJ1-2; 7 bases are a match to TRBD1. The trim removed 8 bases at V and 4 bases at J, leaving 13 bases unmatched. CDR1 MGHRA and CDR2 YSYEKL come from the germline V gene. The CDR3 runs 15 residues. CDR3 in DNA: TGCGCCAGCGGATTATACTCGGGACAGCCCTATGGCTACACCTTC. Translation gives CASGLYSGQPYGYTF.

The V and J genes are TRBV27 and TRBJ1-5; TRBD1 matches at 7 bases. The CDR3 runs to 14 residues. Germline lookup yields CDR1 MNHEY and CDR2 SMNVEV (reference sequence). Trimming removed 6 bases from V and 4 bases from J; junction bases left unmatched: 6. For the CDR3, the DNA is TGTGCCAGCAGCCTCGGACAGGCAAATCAGCCCCAGCATTTT. Translated: CASSLGQANQPQHF.

The chain links TRBV11-2 to TRBJ1-1, with 9 bases lining up with TRBD1. This CDR3 spans 17 amino acids. The trim removed 1 base at V and 5 bases at J, leaving 11 bases unmatched. Germline CDR1 is SGHAT and CDR2 is FQNNGV. CDR3 sequence reads: CASSLVVGTGKDTEAFF. CDR3 nucleotide sequence: TGTGCCAGCAGCTTAGTAGTTGGGACAGGGAAGGATACTGAAGCTTTCTTT.

V usage is TRBV28 and J usage is TRBJ1-1; the match to TRBD1 covers 10 bases. V dropped 4 bases and J dropped 4; count of bases not matched to a gene: 9. In germline, CDR1 is MDHEN, CDR2 SYDVKM. The CDR3 has 16 amino acids. The CDR3 DNA is TGTGCCAGCAGTTCCCCCCGGGACAGGGGTGGCACTGAAGCTTTCTTT. This sequence encodes CASSSPRDRGGTEAFF.

The V call is TRBV7-9, the J call TRBJ1-1; TRBD1 is a possible D gene (6 bases). The germline CDR1 and CDR2 sequences are SEHNR and FQNEAQ (reference sequence). V shed 5 bases and J shed 2 bases, with 12 bases lying between them. This CDR3 region has 14 residues. The CDR3 DNA is TGTGCCAGCAGCCACCGGACAGCTAACACTGAAGCTTTCTTT. It translates to CASSHRTANTEAFF.

The J gene is TRBJ1-6, the V gene TRBV11-2; 8 bases line up with TRBD1. After removal of 5 bases from V and 6 bases from J, the junction contained 6 bases not matched to a gene. Germline values: CDR1 SGHAT, CDR2 FQNNGV. CDR3 length: 15 amino acids. The CDR3 nucleotides read TGTGCCAGCAGCCGAAGAGGACAGGGTAATTCACCCCTCCACTTT. It is translated as CASSRRGQGNSPLHF.

V and J are TRBV23-1 and TRBJ1-1, with 7 bases lining up with TRBD1. TRBV23-1 has ORF status, its function being uncertain. Losses at the gene ends were 3 bases for V and 4 bases for J; bases not matched to a gene: 11. The CDR3 loop spans 16 amino acids. The CDR3 loop reads CASSHSTGRGGTEAFF. CDR3 DNA: TGCGCCAGCAGTCATTCGACAGGGAGAGGCGGCACTGAAGCTTTCTTT.

V and J are TRBV19 and TRBJ2-7; TRBD1 aligns across 12 bases. V lost 7 bases, J lost 7 bases, and 8 bases stayed unmatched. There are 14 residues in the CDR3. CDR1 LNHDA and CDR2 SQIVND come from the germline V gene (reference sequence). CDR3: CASNMGQGAQEQYF. DNA of the CDR3: TGTGCCAGTAATATGGGACAGGGGGCACAGGAGCAGTACTTC. The whole variable domain, filled in from reference TRBV19 and TRBJ2-7, reads DGGITQSPKYLFRKEGQNVTLSCEQNLNHDAMYWYRQDPGQGLRLIYYSQIVNDFQKGDIAEGYSVSREKKESFPLTVTSAQKNPTAFYLCASNMGQGAQEQYFGPGTRLTVT.

The rearrangement links TRBV11-2 to TRBJ2-3, with 15 bases matching TRBD2. Trimming at V came to 3 bases and at J to 8 bases, leaving 6 bases not matched to a gene. This CDR3 has 16 residues. From germline, CDR1 is SGHAT and CDR2 FQNNGV. Here the CDR3 DNA reads TGTGCCAGCAGCTTTCGGACTAGCGGGAGGGCCGTTACGCAGTATTTT. This sequence encodes CASSFRTSGRAVTQYF.

This sequence joins TRBV28 and TRBJ2-3; the match to TRBD1 covers 8 bases. After removal of 5 bases from V and 0 bases from J, the junction contained 16 bases not matched to a gene. This CDR3 contains 19 residues. Germline CDR1 MDHEN, CDR2 SYDVKM. The CDR3 bases are TGTGCCAGCAGTGGGTTTGGGACAGGCTTCCTCTCTAGCACAGATACGCAGTATTTT. Its protein is CASSGFGTGFLSSTDTQYF. The full variable domain, rest sourced from reference TRBV28 and TRBJ2-3, is DVKVTQSSRYLVKRTGEKVFLECVQDMDHENMFWYRQDPGLGLRLIYFSYDVKMKEKGDIPEGYSVSREKKERFSLILESASTNQTSMYLCASSGFGTGFLSSTDTQYFGPGTRLTVL.

This chain joins TRBV18 and TRBJ1-5, with a weak D call TRBD1 (5 bases). This CDR3 is built from 14 residues. Trimming took off 3 bases at V and 5 bases at J, with 11 bases between the two ends. In germline, CDR1 is KGHSH, CDR2 LQKENI. The CDR3 nucleotides are TGTGCCAGCTCACCCGGGGGGAATCATCAGCCCCAGCATTTT. Translating it yields CASSPGGNHQPQHF.

CDR3 coding DNA: TGTGCCAGCAGCCAAGGACAGGGAGAGACCGGGGAGCTGTTTTTT. This sequence encodes CASSQGQGETGELFF. The V and J genes are TRBV14 and TRBJ2-2, with 7 nucleotides matching TRBD1. V was clipped by 1 base and J by 5 bases; unmatched bases: 4. This CDR3 has 15 residues. Per germline, CDR1 SGHDN and CDR2 FVKESK.

This chain connects TRBV5-1 to TRBJ2-1, with D perhaps TRBD2 (6 bases). Deletions cut 3 bases from V and 5 bases from J, with 12 bases between. This CDR3 contains 14 residues. Germline V gives CDR1 SGHRS, CDR2 YFSETQ. CDR3 sequence reads: CASSSRDFNNEQFF. For the CDR3, the DNA is TGCGCCAGCAGCTCAAGGGACTTTAACAATGAGCAGTTCTTC.

The chain combines TRBV25-1 with TRBJ2-2; TRBD1 matches 10 bases. The CDR3 is 15 amino acids. J lost 6 bases, V lost 3 bases, and 4 bases had no gene match. CDR1 MGHDK and CDR2 SYGVNS come from the germline V gene. The chain's CDR3 is CASSDGTGDSGELFF. The CDR3 region has the DNA TGTGCCAGCAGTGATGGGACAGGGGATTCCGGGGAGCTGTTTTTT.

The chain uses TRBV6-1 and TRBJ1-5, with 8 bases identical to TRBD1. J was trimmed by 6 bases and V by 6 bases; bases with no gene match: 7. From germline, CDR1 is MNHNS and CDR2 SASEGT. The CDR3 length is 14 residues. The CDR3 protein is CASSRTGLSQPQHF. The CDR3 DNA is TGTGCCAGCAGCCGGACAGGGCTGTCTCAGCCCCAGCATTTT.